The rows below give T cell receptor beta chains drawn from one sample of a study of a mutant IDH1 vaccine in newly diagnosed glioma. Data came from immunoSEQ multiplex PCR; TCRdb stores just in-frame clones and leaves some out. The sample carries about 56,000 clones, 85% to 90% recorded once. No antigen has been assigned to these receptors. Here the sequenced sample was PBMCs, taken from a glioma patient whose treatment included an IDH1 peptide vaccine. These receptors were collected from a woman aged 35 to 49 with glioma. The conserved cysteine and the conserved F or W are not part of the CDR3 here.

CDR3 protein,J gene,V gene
ASSYGGTNGNEQF,TRBJ2-1,TRBV6-5
ASSLHTANEKLF,TRBJ1-4,TRBV5-1
ASSFSGTGGDGYT,TRBJ1-2,TRBV7-2
ASSEPAGNSYEQY,TRBJ2-7,TRBV6-1
ASGALGREKLF,TRBJ1-4,TRBV12-5
ASSLNRGAQPQH,TRBJ1-5,TRBV7-8
ASSTYRGSYEQY,TRBJ2-7,TRBV18
ASSTEGLSGHSYEQY,TRBJ2-7,TRBV19
ASSSLGGQVSETQY,TRBJ2-5,TRBV7-7
ASRFDLNTGELF,TRBJ2-2,TRBV5-1
ASSPGQPGVEKLF,TRBJ1-4,TRBV18
ASSLGWRGQYNEQF,TRBJ2-1,TRBV5-1
ASSQDPGAEAYEQY,TRBJ2-7,TRBV4-2
ASRNLRPSSYNEQF,TRBJ2-1,TRBV6-4
ASSLFRDRGNEQF,TRBJ2-1,TRBV5-1
ASSSRQGPGEKLF,TRBJ1-4,TRBV7-2
SVEVRVRSHNGYT,TRBJ1-2,TRBV29-1
ASQGPGANVLT,TRBJ2-6,TRBV6-5
AISPHDRPGQPQH,TRBJ1-5,TRBV10-3
ASSFEFEQF,TRBJ2-1,TRBV5-1
ASSHPGLASYEQY,TRBJ2-7,TRBV2
AISGPGQGVSETQY,TRBJ2-5,TRBV10-3
SVEVFSGRPYNEQF,TRBJ2-1,TRBV29-1
ASSQGQGAQH,TRBJ1-5,TRBV16
ASSIGENTEAF,TRBJ1-1,TRBV19
ASSFPGQGVNEKLF,TRBJ1-4,TRBV6-6
ASSLRPLDLWDTDTQY,TRBJ2-3,TRBV7-6
ASGLGRDSGGPSGNTIY,TRBJ1-3,TRBV12-5
SVGAANQPQH,TRBJ1-5,TRBV29-1
SAGLAGGGGTDTQY,TRBJ2-3,TRBV29-1
ASSLPLGGNYGYT,TRBJ1-2,TRBV5-5
ASSLRLAGTDTQY,TRBJ2-3,TRBV5-1
ASSLDPTDTQY,TRBJ2-3,TRBV6-5
ASSYPTSSSYNEQF,TRBJ2-1,TRBV6-5
ASSAVAADQEQF,TRBJ2-1,TRBV6-4
ASSHYVRGRVSYEQY,TRBJ2-7,TRBV4-1
ASSQRSLAAPYNEQF,TRBJ2-1,TRBV5-4
ASSEALLAGREETQY,TRBJ2-5,TRBV2
ASSNTGRETQY,TRBJ2-5,TRBV10-2
ASSLAGTGGVQPQH,TRBJ1-5,TRBV2
ASSRLGGHQPQH,TRBJ1-5,TRBV7-6
SVEGGSSYNEQF,TRBJ2-1,TRBV29-1